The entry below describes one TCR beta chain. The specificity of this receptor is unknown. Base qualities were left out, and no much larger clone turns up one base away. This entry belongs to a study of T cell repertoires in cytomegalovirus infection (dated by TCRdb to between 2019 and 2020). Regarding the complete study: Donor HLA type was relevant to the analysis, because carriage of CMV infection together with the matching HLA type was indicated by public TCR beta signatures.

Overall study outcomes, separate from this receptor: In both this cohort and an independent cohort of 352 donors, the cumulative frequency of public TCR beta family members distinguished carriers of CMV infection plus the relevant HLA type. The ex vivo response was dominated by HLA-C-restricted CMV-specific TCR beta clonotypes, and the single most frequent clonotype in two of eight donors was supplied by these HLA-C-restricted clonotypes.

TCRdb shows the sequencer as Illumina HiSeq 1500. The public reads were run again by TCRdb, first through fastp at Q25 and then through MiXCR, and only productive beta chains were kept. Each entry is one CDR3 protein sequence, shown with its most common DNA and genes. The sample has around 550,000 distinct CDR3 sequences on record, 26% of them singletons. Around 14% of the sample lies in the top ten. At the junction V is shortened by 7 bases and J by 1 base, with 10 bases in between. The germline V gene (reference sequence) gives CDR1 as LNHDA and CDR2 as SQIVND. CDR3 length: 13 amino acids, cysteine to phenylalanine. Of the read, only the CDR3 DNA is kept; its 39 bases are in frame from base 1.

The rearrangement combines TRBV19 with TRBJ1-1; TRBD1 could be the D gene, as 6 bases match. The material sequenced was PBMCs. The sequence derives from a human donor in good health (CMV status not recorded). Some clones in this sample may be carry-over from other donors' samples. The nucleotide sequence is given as TGTGCCAGTACCCGGACAGAGAACACTGAAGCTTTCTTT. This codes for CASTRTENTEAFF.